This T cell receptor (beta chain) was captured by sequencing in a study of a mutant IDH1 vaccine in newly diagnosed glioma. Study-wide context: Vaccination was launched 4-6 weeks after radiotherapy alone, or with temozolomide cycles. Treated patients showed a male proportion of approximately 62%, a female proportion of 37.5%, and a mean age of around 40 years.

Stated time point: week 35, safety follow-up. The investigators gave 300 ug of mutant IDH1 20-mer peptide in each vaccine dose, together with topical imiquimod. Eight vaccinations went to patients in weeks 1, 3, 5, 7, 11, 15, 19, 23. The repertoire was sequenced with immunoSEQ multiplex PCR; TCRdb's copy has only in-frame clones and lacks some. The sample lists approximately 61,000 clones, 81% occurring once. Points on this clone: No antigen is known for it.

Germline V CDR1 and CDR2: SNHLY, FYNNEI. The CDR3 is made up of 10 amino acids. V was pared by 9 bases and J by 5 bases, with 7 bases between. The sequence was collected from a man aged 40-49 years with glioma. This specimen was PBMCs, taken from a glioma patient whose treatment included an IDH1 peptide vaccine. The chain recombines TRBV2 with TRBJ2-5; D is unresolved. The CDR3 nucleotides read TGTGCCAGTCGTCGGGAGACCCAGTACTTC. Its translation is CASRRETQYF.